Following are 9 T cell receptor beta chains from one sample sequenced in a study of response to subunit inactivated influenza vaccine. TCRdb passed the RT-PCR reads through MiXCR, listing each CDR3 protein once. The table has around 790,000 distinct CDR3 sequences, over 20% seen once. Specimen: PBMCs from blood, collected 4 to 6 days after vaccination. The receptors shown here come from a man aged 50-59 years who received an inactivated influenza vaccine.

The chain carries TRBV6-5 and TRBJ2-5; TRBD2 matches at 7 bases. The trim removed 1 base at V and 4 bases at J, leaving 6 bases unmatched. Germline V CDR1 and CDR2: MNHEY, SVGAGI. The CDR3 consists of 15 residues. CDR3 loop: CASSYYGGMGETQYF. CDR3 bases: TGTGCCAGCAGTTACTACGGGGGGATGGGAGAGACCCAGTACTTC.

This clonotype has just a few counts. CDR3 protein: CAIKRTSGRASGTGELFF. Here the CDR3 DNA reads TGTGCCATTAAAAGGACTAGCGGGAGGGCCTCAGGCACCGGGGAGCTGTTTTTT. The chain links TRBV10-3 to TRBJ2-2, with 15 bases identical to TRBD2. The CDR3 has 18 amino acids. CDR1 and CDR2 from the germline V gene are ENHRY and SYGVKD. V lost 9 bases and J lost 4; bases outside the gene matches: 12.

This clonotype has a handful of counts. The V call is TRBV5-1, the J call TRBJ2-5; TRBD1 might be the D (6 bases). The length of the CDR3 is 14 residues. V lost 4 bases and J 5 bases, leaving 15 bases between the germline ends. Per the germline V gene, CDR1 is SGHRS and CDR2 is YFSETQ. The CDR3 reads CASSLQGRGETQYF. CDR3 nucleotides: TGCGCCAGCAGCCTTCAGGGGAGAGGGGAGACCCAGTACTTC.

CDR3 protein: CASSHQLGNTIYF. The CDR3, as DNA: TGTGCCAGCAGTCACCAACTGGGAAACACCATATATTTT. This chain joins TRBV12-3 or TRBV12-4 and TRBJ1-3; no reliable D call. The CDR3 sequence is 13 residues long. V was cut by 5 bases and J by 4 bases, with 9 bases left in between.

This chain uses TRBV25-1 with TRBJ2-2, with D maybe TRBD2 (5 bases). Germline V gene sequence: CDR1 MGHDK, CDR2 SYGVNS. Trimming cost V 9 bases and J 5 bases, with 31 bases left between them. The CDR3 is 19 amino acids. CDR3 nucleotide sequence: TGTGCCAGGCAGACCCCCTTAGGAAGAGGGCCCAAAGGGACCGGGGAGCTGTTTTTT. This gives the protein CARQTPLGRGPKGTGELFF.

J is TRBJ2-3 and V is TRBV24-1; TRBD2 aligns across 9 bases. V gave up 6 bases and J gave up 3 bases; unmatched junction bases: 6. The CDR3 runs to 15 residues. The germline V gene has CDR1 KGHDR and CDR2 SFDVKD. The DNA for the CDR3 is TGTGCCACCAGTCCATCTAGCGGGGAAACAGATACGCAGTATTTT. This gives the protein CATSPSSGETDTQYF.

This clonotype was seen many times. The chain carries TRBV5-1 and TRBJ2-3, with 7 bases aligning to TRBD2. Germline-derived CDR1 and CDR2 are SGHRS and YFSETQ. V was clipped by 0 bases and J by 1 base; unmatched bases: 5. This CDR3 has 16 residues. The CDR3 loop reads CASSLVASGRTDTQYF. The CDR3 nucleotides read TGCGCCAGCAGCTTGGTGGCTAGCGGACGCACAGATACGCAGTATTTT. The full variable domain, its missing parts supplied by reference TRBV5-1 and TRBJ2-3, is KAGVTQTPRYLIKTRGQQVTLSCSPISGHRSVSWYQQTPGQGLQFLFEYFSETQRNKGNFPGRFSGRQFSNSRSEMNVSTLELGDSALYLCASSLVASGRTDTQYFGPGTRLTVL.

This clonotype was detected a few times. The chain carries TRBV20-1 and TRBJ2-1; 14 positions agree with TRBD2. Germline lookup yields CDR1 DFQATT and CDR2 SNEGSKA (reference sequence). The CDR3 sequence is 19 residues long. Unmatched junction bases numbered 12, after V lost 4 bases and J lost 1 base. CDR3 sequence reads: CSATRRLAGGSGSYNEQFF. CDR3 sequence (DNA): TGCAGTGCTACAAGGCGACTAGCGGGAGGGTCAGGGTCCTACAATGAGCAGTTCTTC.

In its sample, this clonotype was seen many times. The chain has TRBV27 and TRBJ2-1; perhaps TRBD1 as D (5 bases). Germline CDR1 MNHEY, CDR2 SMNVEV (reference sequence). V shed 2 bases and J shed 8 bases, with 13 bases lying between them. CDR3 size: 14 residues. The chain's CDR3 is CASSLVGALHEQFF. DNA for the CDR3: TGTGCCAGCAGTTTAGTTGGGGCGTTACATGAGCAGTTCTTC.